Sequencing of this T cell receptor beta chain was carried out in a study of monozygotic twins with inflammatory bowel disease. Study-level results: Different T cell subtypes could not be distinguished. On the inverse Simpson index, IBD patients scored lower for TCRbeta diversity than healthy co-twins.

CDR3 length: 13 residues. Germline CDR1 reads SGHTA; CDR2 reads FQGNSA. TCRdb reprocessed the 5' RACE reads, with one entry per CDR3 protein and no DNA. The sample has approximately 420,000 distinct CDR3 sequences; the top ten hold approximately 2.3%. As to this clonotype: As yet, its antigen is unknown.

V usage is TRBV7-2 and J usage is TRBJ2-7; without DNA, the TCRdb call of TRBD1 cannot be checked. This clonotype was obtained from a human donor with ulcerative colitis or Crohn's disease, or a healthy co-twin of an affected twin (not recorded which). The sequenced sample was blood. The CDR3: CASSYELGGRGYF.